These 28 T cell receptor beta chains were sequenced from one sample in a study of Graves' ophthalmopathy and Graves' hyperthyroidism. Amplified material comprised TCR beta CDR3 regions derived from RNA transcripts. HTBI primers were used in a first-round RT-PCR, which preceded a second-round multiplex PCR. TCRdb independently ran MiXCR on the multiplex PCR reads; one entry per CDR3 protein. This table holds 350,000 or so distinct CDR3 sequences, about a sixth found once. The sample taken for sequencing was peripheral blood. The source is an adult man with Graves' ophthalmopathy.

This clonotype was seen many times. The chain recombines TRBV20-1 with TRBJ2-7; 12 bases match TRBD2. The CDR3 sequence is 15 residues long. Losses at the gene ends were 1 base for V and 3 bases for J; bases not matched to a gene: 4. Germline loops: CDR1 DFQATT, CDR2 SNEGSKA (reference sequence). As DNA, the CDR3 is TGCAGTGCTAGAGGAACTAGCGGGAGGTTCTACGAGCAGTACTTC. Its translation is CSARGTSGRFYEQYF.

This clonotype has a count of ten or more. The genes are TRBV13 and TRBJ1-1, with D tentatively TRBD1 (6 bases). The CDR3 covers 12 residues. Germline V CDR1 and CDR2: PRHDT, FYEKMQ (reference sequence). V lost 0 bases to trimming and J lost 11 bases, with 10 bases between them. The CDR3 DNA reads as TGTGCCAGCAGCTTAGGACAGGGAGAGGCTTTCTTT. Translated, it gives CASSLGQGEAFF.

This clonotype occurred once. The chain is built from TRBV11-1 and TRBJ2-5, with 7 bases fitting TRBD1. This CDR3 comprises 12 residues. The germline V gene encodes CDR1 SGHAT and CDR2 FQDESV (reference sequence). V shed 8 bases and J 4 bases; nucleotides not matched to a gene: 4. Here the CDR3 DNA reads TGTGCCAGCTCAACAGGGGCAGAGACCCAGTACTTC. Its translation: CASSTGAETQYF.

This chain links TRBV6-1 with TRBJ2-7, with D possibly TRBD2 on 6 matching bases. The germline V gene encodes CDR1 MNHNS and CDR2 SASEGT. The CDR3 spans 14 residues. V shed 1 base and J shed 3 bases, with 10 bases lying between them. The CDR3 coding sequence is TGTGCCAGCAGTGAAGGGGGGGATGGCTACGAGCAGTACTTC. This encodes CASSEGGDGYEQYF.

This clonotype was picked up many times. The chain recombines TRBV2 with TRBJ1-1; D ambiguous. The CDR3 runs to 14 residues. V was pared by 7 bases and J by 0 bases, with 12 bases between. In germline, CDR1 is SNHLY, CDR2 FYNNEI. The CDR3 is CASKRRQLNTEAFF. In nucleotides, the CDR3 is TGTGCCAGCAAGAGGCGGCAGTTGAACACTGAAGCTTTCTTT.

This clonotype has ten or more counts. The chain carries TRBV20-1 and TRBJ2-7, with D tentatively TRBD1 or TRBD2 (5 bases each). CDR1 DFQATT and CDR2 SNEGSKA come from the germline V gene (reference sequence). The length of the CDR3 is 15 residues. V shed 3 bases and J shed 6 bases, with 21 bases lying between them. This CDR3 reads CSASGAGVTLGEQYF. CDR3 nucleotide sequence: TGCAGTGCTAGTGGGGCCGGGGTGACCTTGGGCGAGCAGTACTTC.

This clonotype has ten or more counts. The gene calls are TRBV20-1 and TRBJ2-7; TRBD2 agrees at 10 bases. Germline V gene sequence: CDR1 DFQATT, CDR2 SNEGSKA (reference sequence). Unmatched junction bases numbered 8, after V lost 2 bases and J lost 4 bases. The CDR3 has 15 amino acids. The CDR3 DNA sequence: TGCAGTGCTAGAAACCTAGCGGGAGTAGGGTACGAGCAGTACTTC. It encodes CSARNLAGVGYEQYF.

This clonotype came up a few times. This rearrangement joins TRBV6-5 to TRBJ1-1, with D unclear. Germline V gives CDR1 MNHEY, CDR2 SVGAGI. V gave up 2 bases and J gave up 2 bases, with 6 bases separating them. The CDR3 is 13 amino acids. The CDR3 protein is CASSYVHNTEAFF. The CDR3, as DNA: TGTGCCAGCAGTTACGTACACAACACTGAAGCTTTCTTT.

This clonotype was counted many times. An end of the junction differs from the germline gene, which may be a read error. The rearrangement uses TRBV20-1 and TRBJ1-5; perhaps TRBD1 as D (6 bases). CDR1 and CDR2 (germline): DFQATT, SNEGSKA (reference sequence). CDR3 length: 12 residues. The CDR3 reads CSAREGAQPRHF. The CDR3 DNA is TGCAGTGCTAGAGAGGGGGCCCAGCCCCGGCATTTT.

This clonotype was counted only a few times. The chain recombines TRBV19 with TRBJ2-7, with D unclear. V was shortened by 6 bases and J by 7 bases, with 10 bases between the two germline ends. CDR3 length: 11 amino acids. CDR1 and CDR2 from the germline V gene are LNHDA and SQIVND (reference sequence). This CDR3 is CASSGPGEQYF. CDR3 DNA: TGTGCCAGTAGCGGACCTGGAGAGCAGTACTTC.

This chain connects TRBV20-1 to TRBJ2-5; D unresolved. The germline gives CDR1 DFQATT, CDR2 SNEGSKA (reference sequence). V lost 3 bases and J 4 bases, leaving 6 bases between the germline ends. This CDR3 contains 11 residues. Written as DNA, the CDR3 is TGCAGTGCTAGGTGGGGAGAGACCCAGTACTTC. Translated, it gives CSARWGETQYF.

The sample holds many counts of this clonotype. The V call is TRBV5-1, the J call TRBJ2-7; 11 bases map to TRBD2. The CDR3 loop spans 16 amino acids. Germline lookup yields CDR1 SGHRS and CDR2 YFSETQ. Germline trimming cut 1 base from V and 2 bases from J; bases unmatched to any gene: 5. CDR3 region: CASSLTGTSGTYEQYF. CDR3 DNA: TGCGCCAGCAGCTTGACAGGGACTAGCGGAACCTACGAGCAGTACTTC.

V gene TRBV28 combines with J gene TRBJ1-5; D possibly corresponds to TRBD1 (6 bases). This CDR3 has 14 residues. The V gene's germline CDR1 is MDHEN and CDR2 SYDVKM. V was cut by 3 bases and J by 13 bases, with 19 bases left in between. CDR3 sequence: CASSFSSRTAMQHF. In DNA, the CDR3 is TGTGCCAGCAGTTTCAGTAGTAGGACAGCCATGCAGCATTTT.

A note on this clonotype: This could be a read error, since a much larger clone is one nucleotide away. The rearrangement uses TRBV5-1 and TRBJ2-2; D might be TRBD1 (5 bases). Germline V gene lookup returns CDR1 SGHRS and CDR2 YFSETQ. The V and J ends lost 5 bases and 3 bases respectively, with 11 bases between them. There are 14 residues in the CDR3. The CDR3 spells CASSWTIYTGELFF. CDR3 DNA: TGCGCCAGCAGTTGGACAATCTACACCGGGGAGCTGTTTTTT.

This clonotype was recorded at least ten times. The chain combines TRBV6-2 or TRBV6-3 with TRBJ1-5, with TRBD1 identical over 7 bases. The CDR3 sequence is 17 residues long. The V segment lost 6 bases and the J segment 0 bases; nucleotides outside the gene matches: 11. The germline V gene has CDR1 MNHEY and CDR2 SVGEGT. The CDR3 spells CASRQHRDSHSNQPQHF. DNA for the CDR3: TGTGCCAGCAGACAACACCGGGACAGCCATAGCAATCAGCCCCAGCATTTT.

The J gene is TRBJ1-2, the V gene TRBV6-1; no firm D call. The ends were cut back, 6 bases at V and 1 base at J, with 12 bases in the middle. This CDR3 is 14 amino acids long. Germline loops: CDR1 MNHNS, CDR2 SASEGT. This chain's CDR3 is CASRGGNLNYGYTF. The CDR3 bases are TGTGCCAGCAGAGGAGGGAATCTTAACTATGGCTACACCTTC.

In regard to this clonotype: A read error may produce the germline difference seen at one junction end. This chain joins TRBV6-8 and TRBJ1-5; 11 bases line up with TRBD1. This CDR3 has 19 amino acids. Germline V gene data show CDR1 as MNHGY and CDR2 as SAAAGT. The CDR3 protein is CASSFAGTGGTLGNQPQLF. CDR3 nucleotide sequence: TGTGCCAGCAGTTTCGCCGGGACAGGGGGTACTTTAGGCAATCAGCCCCAGCTTTTT.

As regards this clonotype: A junction end diverges from the germline sequence, so it may reflect a read error. The chain couples TRBV30 to TRBJ1-2; D not certain. The CDR3 covers 14 residues. Germline loops: CDR1 GTSNPN, CDR2 SVGIG (reference sequence). The DNA of the CDR3 is TGTGCCTGGAGTGCCGCGGGTACGGGCTATGGCTACAACTTC. This translates into CAWSAAGTGYGYNF. The full variable domain, its missing parts supplied by reference TRBV30 and TRBJ1-2, is SQTIHQWPATLVQPVGSPLSLECTVEGTSNPNLYWYRQAAGRGLQLLFYSVGIGQISSEVPQNLSASRPQDRQFILSSKKLLLSDSGFYLCAWSAAGTGYGYNFGSGTRLTVV.

This clonotype was recorded at least ten times. This chain uses TRBV6-1 with TRBJ1-2, with a weak D call TRBD1 (5 bases). The CDR3 length is 11 residues. CDR1 and CDR2 from the germline V gene are MNHNS and SASEGT. V lost 6 bases and J lost 9, with 11 bases in between. CDR3 protein: CASRGARSYTF. The CDR3 DNA sequence: TGTGCCAGCAGAGGGGCCAGGAGCTACACCTTC.

The sample holds many counts of this clonotype. The chain links TRBV6-2 or TRBV6-3 to TRBJ1-2; D is perhaps TRBD1 (5 bases). Germline V gives CDR1 MNHEY, CDR2 SVGEGT. With 5 bases removed from V and 2 bases from J, the gap between germline ends came to 21 bases. The CDR3 sequence is 17 residues long. The CDR3 here is CASSAGSGTPLNYGYTF. CDR3 DNA sequence: TGTGCCAGCAGTGCTGGCTCCGGGACGCCTCTCAACTATGGCTACACCTTC.

In its sample, this clonotype was seen many times. This chain connects TRBV30 to TRBJ2-7; D gene unclear. CDR1 GTSNPN and CDR2 SVGIG come from the germline V gene (reference sequence). Between the trimmed V and J ends, which lost 3 bases and 3 bases, there was a span of 18 bases. The length of the CDR3 is 15 residues. The CDR3 spells CAWSPSRFQGYEQYF. The CDR3 DNA is TGTGCCTGGAGCCCCAGTAGGTTTCAAGGCTACGAGCAGTACTTC.

The chain's CDR3 is CASSNGLAEETQYF. In nucleotides, the CDR3 is TGCGCCAGCAGCAACGGACTAGCGGAAGAGACCCAGTACTTC. The rearrangement joins TRBV5-1 to TRBJ2-5; 10 bases agree with TRBD2. Trimming at V came to 4 bases and at J to 3 bases, leaving 3 bases not matched to a gene. CDR1 and CDR2 from the germline V gene are SGHRS and YFSETQ. This CDR3 region has 14 residues.

This clonotype was seen repeatedly, ten times or more. The CDR3 sequence is CASSQAGRGNQPQHF. CDR3 DNA: TGCGCCAGCAGCCAAGCGGGCAGGGGGAATCAGCCCCAGCATTTT. The rearrangement joins TRBV4-1 to TRBJ1-5, with 7 nucleotides matching TRBD1. The CDR3 length is 15 residues. Germline loops: CDR1 MGHRA, CDR2 YSYEKL. V lost 1 base, J lost 4 bases, and 4 bases stayed unmatched.

The chain links TRBV7-2 to TRBJ2-7; maybe TRBD2 (6 bases). CDR3 length: 14 amino acids. Germline V gene sequence: CDR1 SGHTA, CDR2 FQGNSA. Between the trimmed V and J ends, which lost 9 bases and 5 bases, there was a span of 20 bases. The DNA for the CDR3 is TGTGCCAGTAGCCCTAGGACTACCGGGGACGAGCAGTACTTC. The encoded protein is CASSPRTTGDEQYF.

The table lists this clonotype with many counts. The chain is built from TRBV6-2 or TRBV6-3 and TRBJ1-2; the D is unclear. Trimming removed 5 bases from V and 2 bases from J, with 9 bases in between. The CDR3 sequence is 13 residues long. Germline CDR1 and CDR2: MNHEY and SVGEGT. DNA of the CDR3: TGTGCCAGCAGTCGTGACGAGAACTATGGCTACACCTTC. It specifies CASSRDENYGYTF.

There are many counts of this clonotype. This sequence joins TRBV11-2 and TRBJ1-1, with unresolved D. Germline CDR1 is SGHAT and CDR2 is FQNNGV. This CDR3 has 14 amino acids. Trimming removed 5 bases at V and 8 bases at J, with 18 bases between. The chain's CDR3 is CASSRARTTTEAFF. In DNA, the CDR3 is TGTGCCAGCAGCCGAGCTAGAACAACCACCGAAGCTTTCTTT.

This clonotype was picked up many times. This rearrangement joins TRBV7-9 to TRBJ2-5; 8 nucleotides match TRBD1. Germline V lookup: CDR1 SEHNR, CDR2 FQNEAQ (reference sequence). The junction had 8 bases not matched to a gene; V was cut back by 5 bases and J by 9 bases. The CDR3 loop spans 13 amino acids. CDR3 residues: CASSPRTGLAQYF. The CDR3 DNA is TGTGCCAGCAGCCCTCGGACAGGGCTGGCCCAGTACTTC. The full variable domain, rest sourced from reference TRBV7-9 and TRBJ2-5, is DTGVSQNPRHKITKRGQNVTFRCDPISEHNRLYWYRQTLGQGPEFLTYFQNEAQLEKSRLLSDRFSAERPKGSFSTLEIQRTEQGDSAMYLCASSPRTGLAQYFGPGTRLLVL.

Note on this clonotype: The junction differs from germline at one of its ends, possibly a read error. The chain has TRBV12-3 or TRBV12-4 and TRBJ2-5, with 9 bases fitting TRBD1. The CDR3 is made up of 14 amino acids. The CDR3 loop reads CASSLGQGQGTQYF. Written as DNA, the CDR3 is TGTGCCAGCAGTTTGGGACAGGGCCAAGGGACCCAGTACTTC.